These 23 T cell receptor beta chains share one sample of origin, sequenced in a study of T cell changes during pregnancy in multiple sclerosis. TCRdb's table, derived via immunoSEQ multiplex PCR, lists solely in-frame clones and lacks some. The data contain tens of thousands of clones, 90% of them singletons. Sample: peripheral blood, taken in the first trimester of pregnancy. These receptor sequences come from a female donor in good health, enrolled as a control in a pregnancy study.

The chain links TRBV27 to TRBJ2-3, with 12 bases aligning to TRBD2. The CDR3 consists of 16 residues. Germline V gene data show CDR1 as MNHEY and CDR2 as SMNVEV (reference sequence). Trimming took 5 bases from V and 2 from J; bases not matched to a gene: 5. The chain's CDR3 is CASSQGLAGHTDTQYF. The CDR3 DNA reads TGTGCCAGCAGTCAAGGACTAGCGGGGCACACAGATACGCAGTATTTT.

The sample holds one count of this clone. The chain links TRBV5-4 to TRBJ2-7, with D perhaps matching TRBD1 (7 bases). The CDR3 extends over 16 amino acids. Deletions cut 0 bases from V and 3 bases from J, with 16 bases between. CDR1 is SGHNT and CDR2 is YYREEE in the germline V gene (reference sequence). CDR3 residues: CASSLAGRGEIYEQYF. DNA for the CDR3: TGTGCCAGCAGCTTGGCGGGCAGGGGGGAAATCTACGAGCAGTACTTC.

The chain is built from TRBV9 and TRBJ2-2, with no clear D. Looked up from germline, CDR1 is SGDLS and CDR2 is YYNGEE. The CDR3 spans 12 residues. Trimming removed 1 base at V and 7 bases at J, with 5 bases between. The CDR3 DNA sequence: TGTGCCAGCAGCGTATACAGCGGGGAGCTGTTTTTT. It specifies CASSVYSGELFF.

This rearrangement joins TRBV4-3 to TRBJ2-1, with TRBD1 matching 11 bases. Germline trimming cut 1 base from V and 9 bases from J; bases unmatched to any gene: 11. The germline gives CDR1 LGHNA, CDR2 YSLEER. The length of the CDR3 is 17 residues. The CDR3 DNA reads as TGCGCCAGCAGCCAAGCTCAGGGACAGGGGGTAATGGGTGAGCAGTTCTTC. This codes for CASSQAQGQGVMGEQFF.

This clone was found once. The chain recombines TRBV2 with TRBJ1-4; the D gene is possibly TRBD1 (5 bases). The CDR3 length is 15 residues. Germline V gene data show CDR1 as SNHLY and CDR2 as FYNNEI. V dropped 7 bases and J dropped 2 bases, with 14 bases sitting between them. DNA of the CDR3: TGTGCCAGCAACCCGCAGGGTACCACTAATGAAAAACTGTTTTTT. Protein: CASNPQGTTNEKLFF.

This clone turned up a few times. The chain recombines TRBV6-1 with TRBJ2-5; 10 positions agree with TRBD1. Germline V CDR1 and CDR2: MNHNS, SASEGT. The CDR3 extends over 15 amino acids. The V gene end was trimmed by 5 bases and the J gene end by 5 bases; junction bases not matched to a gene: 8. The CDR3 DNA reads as TGTGCCAGCAGTCCCCCCGGGACAGGGGTCGAGACCCAGTACTTC. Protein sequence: CASSPPGTGVETQYF.

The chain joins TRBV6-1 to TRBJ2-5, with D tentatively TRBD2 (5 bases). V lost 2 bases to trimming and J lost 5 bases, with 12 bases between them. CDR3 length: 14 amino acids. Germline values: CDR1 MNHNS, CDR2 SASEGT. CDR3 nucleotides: TGTGCCAGCAGTGAATCCAGCGGCTGGGAGACCCAGTACTTC. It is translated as CASSESSGWETQYF.

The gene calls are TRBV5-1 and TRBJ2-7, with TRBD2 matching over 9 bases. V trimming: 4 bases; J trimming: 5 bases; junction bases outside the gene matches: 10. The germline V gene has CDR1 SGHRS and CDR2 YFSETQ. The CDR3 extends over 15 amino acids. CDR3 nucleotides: TGCGCCAGCAGCCCTAGCGGGATATTAGCCGACGAGCAGTACTTC. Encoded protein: CASSPSGILADEQYF.

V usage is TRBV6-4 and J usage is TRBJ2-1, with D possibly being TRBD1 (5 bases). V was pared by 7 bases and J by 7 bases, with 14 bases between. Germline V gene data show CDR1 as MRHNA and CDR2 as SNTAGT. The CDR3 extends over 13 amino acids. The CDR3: CASTPGPGNEQFF. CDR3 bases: TGTGCCAGCACCCCAGGACCAGGGAATGAGCAGTTCTTC.

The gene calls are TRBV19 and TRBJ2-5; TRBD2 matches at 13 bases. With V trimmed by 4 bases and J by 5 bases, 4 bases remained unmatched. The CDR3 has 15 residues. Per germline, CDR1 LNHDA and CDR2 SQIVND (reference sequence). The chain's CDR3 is CASSTLAGGRETQYF. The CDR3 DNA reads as TGTGCCAGTAGTACACTAGCGGGAGGGCGGGAGACCCAGTACTTC.

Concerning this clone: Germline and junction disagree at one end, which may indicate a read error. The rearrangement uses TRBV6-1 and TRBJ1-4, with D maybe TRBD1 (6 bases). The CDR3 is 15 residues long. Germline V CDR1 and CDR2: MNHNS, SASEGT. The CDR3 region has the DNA TGTGCCAGCAGCGAAGGGGGGCGCGCCTCTGAAAAACTGTTTTTT. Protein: CASSEGGRASEKLFF.

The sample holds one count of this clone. CDR3 nucleotides: TGCGCCAGCAGCCTCGGACAGGGAGGCGGCTACACCTTC. Encoded protein: CASSLGQGGGYTF. V gene TRBV10-2 combines with J gene TRBJ1-2; 8 bases are a match to TRBD1. Germline V gives CDR1 WSHSY, CDR2 SAAADI. CDR3 length equals 13 residues. Trimming removed 6 bases from V and 8 bases from J; junction bases left unmatched: 8.

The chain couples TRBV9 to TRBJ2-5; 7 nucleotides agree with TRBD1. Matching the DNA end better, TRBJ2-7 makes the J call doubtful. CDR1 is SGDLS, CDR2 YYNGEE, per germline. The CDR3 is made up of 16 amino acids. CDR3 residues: CASSVGWQGVSGEQYF. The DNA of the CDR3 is TGTGCCAGCAGCGTAGGGTGGCAGGGGGTATCAGGCGAGCAGTACTTC.

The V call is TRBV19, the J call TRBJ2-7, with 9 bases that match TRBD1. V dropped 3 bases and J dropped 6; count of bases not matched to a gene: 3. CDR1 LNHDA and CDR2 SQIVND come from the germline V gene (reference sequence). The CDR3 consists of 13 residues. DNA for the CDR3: TGTGCCAGTAGTATCGGGACAGGGACCGAGCAGTACTTC. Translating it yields CASSIGTGTEQYF.

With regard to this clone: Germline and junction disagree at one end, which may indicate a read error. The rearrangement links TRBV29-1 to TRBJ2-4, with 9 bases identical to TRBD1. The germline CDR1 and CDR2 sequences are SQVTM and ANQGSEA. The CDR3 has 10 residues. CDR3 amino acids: CSSLRDRVPF. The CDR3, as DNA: TGCAGCAGTCTCCGGGACAGGGTTCCCTTC.

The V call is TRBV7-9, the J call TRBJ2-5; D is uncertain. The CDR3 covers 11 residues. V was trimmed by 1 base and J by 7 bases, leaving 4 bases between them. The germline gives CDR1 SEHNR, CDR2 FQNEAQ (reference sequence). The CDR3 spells CASSLVSTQYF. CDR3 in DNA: TGTGCCAGCAGCTTAGTCTCGACCCAGTACTTC. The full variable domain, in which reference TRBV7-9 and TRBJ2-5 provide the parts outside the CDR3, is DTGVSQNPRHKITKRGQNVTFRCDPISEHNRLYWYRQTLGQGPEFLTYFQNEAQLEKSRLLSDRFSAERPKGSFSTLEIQRTEQGDSAMYLCASSLVSTQYFGPGTRLLVL.

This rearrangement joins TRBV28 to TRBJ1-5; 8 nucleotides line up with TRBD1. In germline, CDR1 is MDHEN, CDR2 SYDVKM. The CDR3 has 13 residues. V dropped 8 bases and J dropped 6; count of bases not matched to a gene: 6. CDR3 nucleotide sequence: TGTGCCAGCTACGGACAGGGACGTCAGCCCCAGCATTTT. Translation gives CASYGQGRQPQHF. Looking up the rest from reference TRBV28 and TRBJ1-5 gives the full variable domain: DVKVTQSSRYLVKRTGEKVFLECVQDMDHENMFWYRQDPGLGLRLIYFSYDVKMKEKGDIPEGYSVSREKKERFSLILESASTNQTSMYLCASYGQGRQPQHFGDGTRLSIL.

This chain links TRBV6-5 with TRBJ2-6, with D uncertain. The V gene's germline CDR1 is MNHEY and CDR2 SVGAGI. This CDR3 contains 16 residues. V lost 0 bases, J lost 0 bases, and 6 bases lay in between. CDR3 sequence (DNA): TGTGCCAGCAGTTACTCACAAGACTCTGGGGCCAACGTCCTGACTTTC. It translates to CASSYSQDSGANVLTF.

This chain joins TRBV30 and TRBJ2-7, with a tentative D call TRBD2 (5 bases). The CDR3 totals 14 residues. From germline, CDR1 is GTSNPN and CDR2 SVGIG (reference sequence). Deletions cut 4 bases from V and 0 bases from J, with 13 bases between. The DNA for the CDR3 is TGTGCCTGGAACCGGGGTACCGCCTCCTACGAGCAGTACTTC. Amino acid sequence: CAWNRGTASYEQYF.

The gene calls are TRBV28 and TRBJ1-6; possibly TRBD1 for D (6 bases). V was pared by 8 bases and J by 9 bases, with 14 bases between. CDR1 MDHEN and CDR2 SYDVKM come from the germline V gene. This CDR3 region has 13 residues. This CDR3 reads CASRAGAGSPLHF. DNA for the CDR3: TGTGCCAGCCGGGCGGGGGCCGGTTCACCCCTCCACTTT.

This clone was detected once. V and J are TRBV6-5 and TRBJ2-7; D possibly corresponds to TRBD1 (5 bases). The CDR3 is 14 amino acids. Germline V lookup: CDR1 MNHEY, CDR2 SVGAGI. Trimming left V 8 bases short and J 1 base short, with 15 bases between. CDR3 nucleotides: TGTGCCAGCCGATTAACAGGCGGATCCTACGAGCAGTACTTC. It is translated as CASRLTGGSYEQYF.

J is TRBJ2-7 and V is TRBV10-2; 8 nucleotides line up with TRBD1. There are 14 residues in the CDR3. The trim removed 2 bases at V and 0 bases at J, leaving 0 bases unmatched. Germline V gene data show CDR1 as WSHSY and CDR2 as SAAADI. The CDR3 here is CASSETGGSYEQYF. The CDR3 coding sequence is TGCGCCAGCAGTGAGACAGGGGGCTCCTACGAGCAGTACTTC.

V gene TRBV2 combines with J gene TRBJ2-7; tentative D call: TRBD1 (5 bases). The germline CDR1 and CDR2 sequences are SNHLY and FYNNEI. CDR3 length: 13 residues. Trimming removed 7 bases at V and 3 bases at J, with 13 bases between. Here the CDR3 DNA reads TGTGCCAGCACCATTCTCCAGGGCTACGAGCAGTACTTC. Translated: CASTILQGYEQYF.